This entry lists 25 T cell receptor beta chains sequenced from one sample in a study of tissue T cells after allogeneic stem cell transplantation. Measured with immunoSEQ multiplex PCR; TCRdb has only the in-frame clones, and not every one. The repertoire holds some 10,000 clones, 35% to 40% seen once, with under 2% in the top ten. Time point here: mouse harvest day 7 after allogeneic transplant. Tail vein injection delivered 10^7 T-cell-depleted bone marrow cells and 10^6 splenic CD5+ T cells. The specimen sequenced was skin. These TCRs come from a female BALB/c mouse given C57BL/6 T cells with graft-versus-host disease after an allogeneic hematopoietic cell transplant.

This clone was observed a few times. Mouse germline and gene names are used. The CDR3 extends 1 residue past the end of the read, so its final part is completed from the germline J gene. The V and J genes are TRBV16 and TRBJ2-7; maybe TRBD1 (5 bases). Germline values: CDR1 SGHSA, CDR2 FRNQAP. The CDR3 consists of 14 residues. Trimming left V 3 bases short and J 2 bases short, with 11 bases between. The covered CDR3 bases are TGTGCAAGCAGCTTGCAGGGAATCCCCTATGAACAGTAC. Translated, it gives CASSLQGIPYEQY. The entire CDR3 protein is CASSLQGIPYEQYF.

Regarding this clone: Gene labels here are mouse ones. The read is 1 residue too short to cover the CDR3 end, so that end is filled in from the germline J gene. The V call is TRBV26, the J call TRBJ2-5; 7 positions agree with TRBD2. The CDR3 sequence is 14 residues long. Trimming took 6 bases from V and 0 from J; bases not matched to a gene: 3. Germline V CDR1 and CDR2: KGHPV, FQNQEV (reference sequence). CDR3 DNA (partial): TGTGCCAGCAGACTGGGGACTAACCAAGACACCCAGTAC. This encodes CASRLGTNQDTQY. The whole CDR3 is CASRLGTNQDTQYF.

Comment on this clone: Germline and genes here are mouse. The sequence runs out 1 residue before the end of the CDR3; the remainder is reconstructed from the germline J gene. Other DNA variants within this sample encode the same CDR3. This chain links TRBV26 with TRBJ1-1; no clear D gene. CDR3 length: 12 amino acids. Per germline, CDR1 KGHPV and CDR2 FQNQEV (reference sequence). Trimming pared 2 bases from V and 3 bases from J, leaving 4 bases between. CDR3 sequence: CASSLGYTEVFF. The CDR3 DNA, read in part, is TGTGCCAGCAGTCTGGGCTACACAGAAGTCTTC.

To note about this clone: Gene names are the mouse ones. The read ends 1 residue before the CDR3 terminus; that terminus is restored from the germline J gene. The chain is built from TRBV23 and TRBJ2-4; the table's D call, TRBD1, has no DNA check behind it. Germline V lookup: CDR1 KGHTA, CDR2 FQNQQP. CDR3 length equals 13 residues. The covered CDR3 bases are TGCTCCAGCAGTCAATCCAGAGTAAACACCTTGTAC. Protein sequence: CSSSQSRVNTLY. The CDR3 reads in full as CSSSQSRVNTLYF.

A word on this clone: Gene labels here are mouse ones. Coverage ceases 1 residue before the CDR3 finishes, and the germline J gene fills in the end. J is TRBJ2-1 and V is TRBV1; 7 bases map to TRBD1. The CDR3 is made up of 14 amino acids. V lost 4 bases and J lost 3; bases outside the gene matches: 3. Germline loops: CDR1 NSQYPW, CDR2 LRSPGD (reference sequence). The sequenced part of the CDR3 DNA is TGCACCTGCAGTGTCCGGGACAGCTATGCTGAGCAGTTC. Translated: CTCSVRDSYAEQF. Given in full, the CDR3 is CTCSVRDSYAEQFF.

As regards this clone: Gene names denote mouse genes. The read gets to within 1 residue of the CDR3 end, and the germline J gene fills in the rest. The chain uses TRBV26 and TRBJ2-7, with TRBD1 as a possible D gene (5 bases). Trimming took off 4 bases at V and 4 bases at J, with 8 bases between the two ends. CDR1 KGHPV and CDR2 FQNQEV come from the germline V gene (reference sequence). This CDR3 has 12 amino acids. CDR3 sequence: CASSPDRYEQYF. Partial CDR3 DNA: TGTGCCAGCAGTCCCGACAGATATGAACAGTAC.

In the case of this clone: Germline and genes here are mouse. The read gets to within 1 residue of the CDR3 end, and the germline J gene fills in the rest. The chain uses TRBV26 and TRBJ1-6; D call uncertain. TRBJ1-6 qualifies as an ORF whose function is uncertain. The V gene's germline CDR1 is KGHPV and CDR2 FQNQEV (reference sequence). Trimming took off 4 bases at V and 3 bases at J, with 7 bases between the two ends. The CDR3 length is 14 residues. The DNA read from the CDR3 is TGTGCCAGCAGTCCTGACAACTATAATTCGCCCCTCTAC. Amino acids: CASSPDNYNSPLY. In full, the CDR3 is CASSPDNYNSPLYF.

In regard to this clone: Mouse germline and gene names are used. From the germline J gene comes the end of the CDR3, since the read stops 1 residue before it. The chain carries TRBV5 and TRBJ2-3, with 14 bases fitting TRBD2. The CDR3 extends over 18 amino acids. With 6 bases clipped from V and 2 bases from J, the junction kept 10 bases outside the gene matches. Germline V gene sequence: CDR1 LGHNA, CDR2 YNLKQL (reference sequence). CDR3 region: CASRPGTGGALNAETLYF. The CDR3 DNA, read in part, is TGTGCCAGCAGGCCCGGGACTGGGGGGGCGCTTAATGCAGAAACGCTGTAT.

About this clone: The germline and genes are mouse ones. Read sequence stops 1 residue before the CDR3 end, and the germline J gene provides the missing end. The chain uses TRBV26 and TRBJ2-3, with TRBD2 matching over 8 bases. V trimming: 2 bases; J trimming: 3 bases; junction bases outside the gene matches: 1. CDR1 is KGHPV and CDR2 is FQNQEV in the germline V gene (reference sequence). The CDR3 loop spans 14 amino acids. The CDR3 bases that were read are TGTGCCAGCAGTCTGGGGGGGGGCGCAGAAACGCTGTAT. It encodes CASSLGGGAETLY. The full CDR3 reads CASSLGGGAETLYF.

Regarding this clone: Gene names are mouse gene names. The sequenced part of the CDR3 DNA is TGTGCCAGCAGCCCCACAGGGAGCCAAAACACCTTGTAC. This encodes CASSPTGSQNTLY. The full CDR3 protein is CASSPTGSQNTLYF. The chain is built from TRBV3 and TRBJ2-4, with D perhaps matching TRBD1 (6 bases). The read ends 1 residue early relative to the CDR3; the germline J gene fills the gap. CDR1 is SNHLY, CDR2 FYNGKV, per germline (reference sequence). The V gene lost 5 bases and the J gene lost 3 bases, with 12 bases spanning the gap. The CDR3 loop spans 14 amino acids. Complete variable domain (other parts from reference TRBV3 and TRBJ2-4): GPKVLQIPSHQIIDMGQMVTLNCDPVSNHLYFYWYKQILGQQMEFLVNFYNGKVMEKSKLFKDQFSVERPDGSYFTLKIQPTALEDSAVYFCASSPTGSQNTLYFGAGTRLSVL.

On this clone: Genes here carry mouse names. The read terminates 1 residue ahead of where the CDR3 ends, so the germline J gene completes it. The chain has TRBV5 and TRBJ2-5; D is unresolved. The CDR3 is made up of 14 amino acids. Germline CDR1 is LGHNA and CDR2 is YNLKQL (reference sequence). V lost 2 bases to trimming and J lost 0 bases, with 6 bases between them. CDR3 bases read: TGTGCCAGCAGCCAAACCAATAACCAAGACACCCAGTAC. This sequence encodes CASSQTNNQDTQY. The full-length CDR3 reads as CASSQTNNQDTQYF.

In the case of this clone: Mouse gene names and germline throughout. The missing CDR3 end, 1 residue past where the read stops, is filled in from the germline J gene. The J gene is TRBJ2-2, the V gene TRBV3, with D possibly TRBD2 on 6 matching bases. Germline V gene sequence: CDR1 SNHLY, CDR2 FYNGKV (reference sequence). The V end was cut by 1 base, the J end by 2 bases, with 8 bases between. CDR3 length: 15 residues. CDR3 amino acids: CASSLEWGNTGQLYF. The covered CDR3 bases are TGTGCCAGCAGCTTAGAGTGGGGGAACACCGGGCAGCTCTAC.

By share, this clone counts as medium-sized. Gene names follow the mouse nomenclature. CDR3 bases read: TGTGCCAGCAGTCTGAACACAGGGGCCGAAAGATTATTT. It specifies CASSLNTGAERLF. From start to end, the CDR3 is CASSLNTGAERLFF. The chain recombines TRBV26 with TRBJ1-4; 7 nucleotides align to TRBD1. The sequence runs out 1 residue before the end of the CDR3; the remainder is reconstructed from the germline J gene. The ends lost 2 bases at V and 7 bases at J; junction bases unmatched: 4. CDR3 length: 14 residues. Per the germline V gene, CDR1 is KGHPV and CDR2 is FQNQEV (reference sequence).

This clone has just a few counts. Gene names denote mouse genes. The read ends 1 residue early relative to the CDR3; the germline J gene fills the gap. The chain is built from TRBV16 and TRBJ1-1, with 9 positions matching TRBD1. The germline gives CDR1 SGHSA, CDR2 FRNQAP. V trimming: 2 bases; J trimming: 1 base; junction bases outside the gene matches: 2. The CDR3 consists of 15 residues. CDR3 DNA (partial): TGTGCAAGCAGCTTAACAGGGGGCGCGAACACAGAAGTCTTC. It is translated as CASSLTGGANTEVF. The complete CDR3 sequence is CASSLTGGANTEVFF.

Of note for this clone: The listed genes are named as in mouse. The read ends 1 residue before the CDR3 terminus; that terminus is restored from the germline J gene. The V call is TRBV26, the J call TRBJ2-4; D not resolved. The CDR3 runs 13 residues. The V and J ends lost 4 bases and 3 bases respectively, with 8 bases between them. Germline CDR1 is KGHPV and CDR2 is FQNQEV (reference sequence). CDR3 DNA, as far as it was read: TGTGCCAGCAGTCCCCGGGCCCAAAACACCTTGTAC. Translated, it gives CASSPRAQNTLY. The complete CDR3 sequence is CASSPRAQNTLYF.

Notes on this clone: These gene names are mouse names. Read data end 1 residue before the CDR3 end; the end is taken from the germline J gene. The V gene is TRBV13-2, the J gene TRBJ2-3, with D perhaps matching TRBD2 (6 bases). The V gene's germline CDR1 is NNHNN and CDR2 SYGAGS (reference sequence). The ends were cut back, 5 bases at V and 0 bases at J, with 10 bases in the middle. CDR3 length: 14 residues. CDR3 DNA (partial): TGTGCCAGCGGCGACTGGTCTAGTGCAGAAACGCTGTAT. Translating it yields CASGDWSSAETLY. The complete CDR3 reads CASGDWSSAETLYF.

Comment on this clone: Genes here carry mouse names. Coverage ceases 1 residue before the CDR3 finishes, and the germline J gene fills in the end. The rearrangement links TRBV26 to TRBJ1-3; D is unresolved. CDR3 size: 14 residues. V gave up 5 bases and J gave up 0 bases, with 8 bases separating them. CDR1 KGHPV and CDR2 FQNQEV come from the germline V gene (reference sequence). CDR3 amino acids: CASSSQPSGNTLYF. The sequenced CDR3 bases are TGTGCCAGCAGTTCACAACCTTCTGGAAATACGCTCTAT.

This clone is medium-sized. The gene names here belong to mouse. The CDR3 end lies 1 residue beyond the end of the read and is filled in from the germline J gene. The rearrangement links TRBV31 to TRBJ1-2; maybe TRBD1 (6 bases). Trimming pared 0 bases from V and 0 bases from J, leaving 8 bases between. CDR3 length: 14 amino acids. CDR1 and CDR2 from the germline V gene are GKSSPN and SITVG. The sequenced CDR3 bases are TGTGCCTGGAGTCTAGGGGGGGCAAACTCCGACTACACC. This encodes CAWSLGGANSDYT. The full CDR3 is CAWSLGGANSDYTF.

Remarks on this clone: The listed genes are named as in mouse. CDR3 sequence: CASSYSAETLYF. Partial CDR3 DNA: TGTGCCAGCTCCTATAGTGCAGAAACGCTGTAT. The rearrangement links TRBV12-1 to TRBJ2-3; D not resolved. Sequencing ends 1 residue short of the CDR3 end; the germline J gene provides the rest. The CDR3 is 12 residues long. The V end was cut by 4 bases, the J end by 0 bases, with 4 bases between. Per germline, CDR1 SGHSN and CDR2 HYEKVE.

A note on this clone: Germline and genes: mouse. The read falls 1 residue short of the CDR3 end, and the missing part is taken from the germline J gene. V is TRBV15 and J is TRBJ2-4; D perhaps matches TRBD1 (5 bases). Germline CDR1 is SGHND and CDR2 is FRSKSL. Trimming stripped 5 bases from V and 1 base from J, with 10 bases between. The CDR3 consists of 14 residues. CDR3 DNA (partial): TGTGCCAGCAGTGATACAGGTGGTCAAAACACCTTGTAC. This sequence encodes CASSDTGGQNTLY. The whole CDR3 protein is CASSDTGGQNTLYF.

Points on this clone: The germline and genes are mouse ones. Read sequence stops 1 residue before the CDR3 end, and the germline J gene provides the missing end. The V and J genes are TRBV13-1 and TRBJ1-1; D possibly corresponds to TRBD1 (5 bases). CDR3 length equals 12 residues. The germline gives CDR1 NSHNY, CDR2 SYGAGN. V shed 7 bases and J shed 3 bases, with 10 bases lying between them. The CDR3 here is CASPAGYTEVFF. Partial CDR3 DNA: TGTGCCAGCCCCGCAGGGTACACAGAAGTCTTC.

By sample share, this clone is medium-sized. The gene names given are mouse names. The read halts 1 residue ahead of the CDR3 end, with the missing end drawn from the germline J gene. The V call is TRBV3, the J call TRBJ2-7; possible D gene TRBD1, 8 bases. With 5 bases removed from V and 7 bases from J, the gap between germline ends came to 15 bases. This CDR3 contains 13 residues. From germline, CDR1 is SNHLY and CDR2 FYNGKV (reference sequence). The covered CDR3 bases are TGTGCCAGCAGCCTCGTACAGGGGGGGGAACAGTAC. Encoded protein: CASSLVQGGEQY. In full, the CDR3 reads CASSLVQGGEQYF.

Concerning this clone itself: Mouse gene names and germline throughout. The read finishes 1 residue shy of the CDR3 end, and the germline J gene is used to complete it. The chain employs TRBV26 and TRBJ1-3, with D tentatively TRBD1 (5 bases). Per germline, CDR1 KGHPV and CDR2 FQNQEV (reference sequence). Between the trimmed V and J ends, which lost 6 bases and 0 bases, there was a span of 9 bases. CDR3 length equals 14 residues. The part of the CDR3 DNA that was read is TGTGCCAGCAGCCTGACAGTTTCTGGAAATACGCTCTAT. It yields the protein CASSLTVSGNTLY. The entire CDR3 reads CASSLTVSGNTLYF.

Turning to this clone: Mouse gene names and germline throughout. From the germline J gene comes the end of the CDR3, since the read stops 1 residue before it. The V gene is TRBV26, the J gene TRBJ2-5; no firm D call. The ends were cut back, 6 bases at V and 0 bases at J, with 4 bases in the middle. The CDR3 extends over 12 amino acids. The germline V gene has CDR1 KGHPV and CDR2 FQNQEV (reference sequence). The CDR3 loop reads CASRGNQDTQYF. CDR3 DNA, as far as it was read: TGTGCCAGCAGGGGGAACCAAGACACCCAGTAC.

A single count supports this clone. Gene names refer to mouse genes. The read halts 1 residue ahead of the CDR3 end, with the missing end drawn from the germline J gene. This chain joins TRBV2 and TRBJ2-4; D gene unclear. The CDR3 covers 14 residues. CDR1 LGHNA and CDR2 YSYQKL come from the germline V gene. The V gene lost 4 bases and the J gene lost 0 bases, with 8 bases spanning the gap. Here the CDR3 reads CASSPHNSQNTLYF. CDR3 DNA, as far as it was read: TGTGCCAGCAGCCCTCACAATAGTCAAAACACCTTGTAC.